Presented here are 8 T cell receptor beta chains from one specimen sequenced in a study of blood T cells in healthy people across ages. A second PCR of 7 to 11 cycles used a sample-barcoded 5' primer and a J-beta primer mix. One entry per CDR3 protein results from TCRdb running MiXCR on the 5' RACE reads. The repertoire holds about 1.1 million distinct CDR3 sequences, with approximately 38% as singletons. Input material: blood. Receptors originate from a man between 18 and 35 years old in good health.

This rearrangement joins TRBV20-1 to TRBJ1-5, with TRBD1 as a possible D gene (5 bases). The CDR3 has 15 residues. The germline CDR1 and CDR2 sequences are DFQATT and SNEGSKA (reference sequence). The V end lost 1 base, the J end lost 3 bases, and 13 bases lay between the germline ends. CDR3 sequence reads: CSARVAGALNQPQHF. CDR3 in DNA: TGCAGTGCTAGAGTAGCCGGGGCCCTCAATCAGCCCCAGCATTTT.

The rearrangement links TRBV2 to TRBJ1-2, with TRBD1 matching over 7 bases. CDR3 size: 14 residues. Germline CDR1 is SNHLY and CDR2 is FYNNEI. Trimming removed 8 bases from V and 3 bases from J; junction bases left unmatched: 9. CDR3 DNA: TGTGCCAGCCTGGGGGGACAGCTATACTATGGCTACACCTTC. As protein: CASLGGQLYYGYTF.

This chain links TRBV20-1 with TRBJ2-2, with TRBD2 matching 7 bases. Germline V CDR1 and CDR2: DFQATT, SNEGSKA (reference sequence). V dropped 3 bases and J dropped 5; count of bases not matched to a gene: 9. The CDR3 loop spans 15 amino acids. In nucleotides, the CDR3 is TGCAGTGCTAGTAAAGCGGGGAGAGGGACCGGGGAGCTGTTTTTT. Translation: CSASKAGRGTGELFF.

This chain uses TRBV7-9 with TRBJ2-3, with D perhaps matching TRBD2 (5 bases). CDR1 and CDR2 from the germline V gene are SEHNR and FQNEAQ (reference sequence). The V end lost 5 bases, the J end lost 2 bases, and 14 bases lay between the germline ends. The CDR3 spans 15 residues. CDR3 nucleotide sequence: TGTGCCAGCAGCGCCGCCGGGAAAAACACAGATACGCAGTATTTT. This translates into CASSAAGKNTDTQYF.

This clonotype was counted between two and nine times. This sequence joins TRBV5-1 and TRBJ1-1; weak D call: TRBD1 (5 bases). CDR1 SGHRS and CDR2 YFSETQ come from the germline V gene. The CDR3 is 15 residues long. The V and J ends lost 1 base and 8 bases respectively, with 18 bases between them. The CDR3: CASSLTGSRGTEAFF. CDR3 in DNA: TGCGCCAGCAGCTTGACAGGTTCCCGAGGCACCGAAGCTTTCTTT.

The J gene is TRBJ1-6, the V gene TRBV5-1, with a possible D match to TRBD1 (5 bases). From germline, CDR1 is SGHRS and CDR2 YFSETQ. CDR3 length: 18 residues. The V gene lost 1 base and the J gene lost 0 bases, with 14 bases spanning the gap. CDR3 nucleotides: TGCGCCAGCAGCTTGAGAGGGGACCCCCACTCCTATAATTCACCCCTCCACTTT. Residues: CASSLRGDPHSYNSPLHF. The entire variable domain, with the rest obtained from reference TRBV5-1 and TRBJ1-6, is as follows: KAGVTQTPRYLIKTRGQQVTLSCSPISGHRSVSWYQQTPGQGLQFLFEYFSETQRNKGNFPGRFSGRQFSNSRSEMNVSTLELGDSALYLCASSLRGDPHSYNSPLHFGNGTRLTVT.

In its sample, this clonotype was seen a few times. This chain links TRBV6-5 with TRBJ2-7; 7 positions match TRBD1. CDR3 length equals 18 residues. The junction had 15 bases not matched to a gene; V was cut back by 1 base and J by 3 bases. Germline V CDR1 and CDR2: MNHEY, SVGAGI. The CDR3 nucleotides read TGTGCCAGCAGTTACTTTCGAGCGACAGGGCCAGGGGTCTACGAGCAGTACTTC. Its protein product is CASSYFRATGPGVYEQYF.

This clonotype was observed a handful of times. V and J are TRBV9 and TRBJ2-1; D may be TRBD2 (6 bases). This CDR3 has 15 amino acids. V lost 2 bases and J lost 4, with 13 bases in between. The germline V gene has CDR1 SGDLS and CDR2 YYNGEE. The DNA for the CDR3 is TGTGCCAGCAGCGTGTCTCGCGGGGCGTACAATGAGCAGTTCTTC. Protein: CASSVSRGAYNEQFF. Using reference TRBV9 and TRBJ2-1 for the parts outside the CDR3, the full variable domain is DSGVTQTPKHLITATGQRVTLRCSPRSGDLSVYWYQQSLDQGLQFLIQYYNGEERAKGNILERFSAQQFPDLHSELNLSSLELGDSALYFCASSVSRGAYNEQFFGPGTRLTVL.